This TCR beta chain was sequenced in a study of blood T cells in healthy people across ages. Alongside a J-beta primer mix, a sample-barcoded 5' primer served in a second PCR lasting about 6 to 12 cycles. MiXCR was run by TCRdb on the 5' RACE reads, yielding one entry per CDR3 protein. This table holds some 1,000,000 distinct CDR3 sequences, under 30% found once. As concerns this clonotype: No antigen is known for it.

General study findings and limits: Those diversity estimates obtained from one million T cells were thought to be underestimates. Older individuals had lower TCR beta diversity per million T cells (the decline was roughly linear).

Separately, the same data were catalogued under a study of T cells of mothers and their children. That work adds: At about 1.5 ug per 15 ul, all of the extracted RNA went into cDNA synthesis. Over 8.5 million TCR beta CDR3 reads were obtained from each mother, and several million from each child.

The sequence was obtained from a girl aged 2 to 10 in good health. Source material: blood.

The chain's CDR3 is CASSPGYGGNTIYF. CDR3 in DNA: TGTGCCAGTAGCCCAGGTTACGGTGGAAACACCATATATTTT. The V and J genes are TRBV19 and TRBJ1-3; D uncertain. V was cut by 6 bases and J by 3 bases, with 12 bases left in between. This CDR3 is built from 14 residues. CDR1 and CDR2 from the germline V gene are LNHDA and SQIVND (reference sequence).